This TCR beta chain derives from a study of identical twins. This CDR3 is 14 amino acids long. Trimming left V 7 bases short and J 4 bases short, with 15 bases between. CDR1 MNHNS and CDR2 SASEGT come from the germline V gene. Addition of a universal primer site occurred through template switching, and cDNA carried unique molecular identifiers. Using its own MiXCR run on the 5' RACE reads, TCRdb lists one record per CDR3 protein. The table lists fewer than 650,000 distinct CDR3 sequences, 9.6% of them singletons. These sequences were also reported in another study, on yellow fever vaccine responses in identical twins.

The sequenced material came from PBMCs. The clonotype comes from a woman aged 18 to 35 in good health. The chain carries TRBV6-1 and TRBJ2-3; D is perhaps TRBD1 or TRBD2 (5 bases each). CDR3 protein: CASKTGAGPDTQYF. As DNA, the CDR3 is TGTGCCAGCAAGACCGGGGCGGGCCCAGATACGCAGTATTTT.